Below, 23 T cell receptor beta chains from the same sample are listed, as sequenced in a study of T cells expressing NK-cell markers. TCRdb reprocessed the 5' RACE reads; each CDR3 protein has one entry and no DNA is given. The clone table shows about 160,000 distinct CDR3 sequences, with the ten largest holding around 20%. Sequencing input: blood T cells: a sorted CD56 or NKG2C T cell subset, CD4+ or CD8+ T cells, or bulk PBMC T cells (not recorded which). All receptors come from a man aged 18-75 years in good health.

V is TRBV5-1 and J is TRBJ2-7; the TRBD2 assignment by TCRdb is unverifiable without DNA. Germline V gives CDR1 SGHRS, CDR2 YFSETQ. This CDR3 has 15 residues. The CDR3 spells CASSSQASGGGEQYF.

The chain is built from TRBV6-5 and TRBJ2-5; TCRdb lists TRBD1, though no DNA is available to test this call. The CDR3 runs to 16 residues. Germline V gene lookup returns CDR1 MNHEY and CDR2 SVGAGI. CDR3 protein: CASSSPSDRATETQYF.

The V gene is TRBV6-2 or TRBV6-3, the J gene TRBJ2-7; the TCRdb D gene call, TRBD2, has no DNA to confirm it. Germline CDR1 MNHEY, CDR2 SVGEGT. The CDR3 loop spans 14 amino acids. CDR3 protein: CASSYEAEGDEQYF.

This chain joins TRBV6-1 and TRBJ2-1; TCRdb proposes TRBD2, but this gene call is untestable without DNA. CDR1 and CDR2 from the germline V gene are MNHNS and SASEGT. CDR3 length: 16 residues. The CDR3 region is CASSPGLAGGQGEQFF.

The chain employs TRBV7-8 and TRBJ2-7. Germline assignment: CDR1 SGHVS and CDR2 FQNEAQ. CDR3 length equals 14 residues. CDR3: CASSLNWDSYEQYF.

The chain carries TRBV11-2 and TRBJ2-3; with no DNA, the TCRdb D assignment of TRBD2 cannot be verified. The CDR3 runs to 18 residues. The germline V gene has CDR1 SGHAT and CDR2 FQNNGV. CDR3 loop: CASSRNPPGLPVVDTQYF.

The chain employs TRBV28 and TRBJ2-5; absent DNA, TCRdb's TRBD1 call cannot be checked. The germline V gene encodes CDR1 MDHEN and CDR2 SYDVKM. CDR3 length: 15 residues. CDR3 loop: CAIGPGGLLQETQYF.

This chain connects TRBV3-1 to TRBJ2-5; TCRdb's D call of TRBD1 is untestable without DNA. The CDR3 sequence is 16 residues long. Germline V CDR1 and CDR2: LGHDT, YNNKEL (reference sequence). The CDR3 loop is CASSQGTPTGGETQYF.

The chain carries TRBV7-9 and TRBJ2-7. Germline V lookup: CDR1 SEHNR, CDR2 FQNEAQ (reference sequence). The CDR3 has 14 residues. CDR3 in amino acids: CASSATGTPYEQYF.

This CDR3 reads CASSQDDRGSYITYF. This chain uses TRBV4-2 with TRBJ2-4; TCRdb returns TRBD1, unconfirmable since there is no DNA. The CDR3 covers 15 residues. Germline CDR1 reads LGHNA; CDR2 reads YNFKEQ.

The J gene is TRBJ2-1, the V gene TRBV11-1; no DNA is available, so the TRBD1 call from TCRdb remains unchecked. This CDR3 contains 18 residues. Per the germline V gene, CDR1 is SGHAT and CDR2 is FQDESV (reference sequence). CDR3 amino acids: CASILSVGGLLQGDEQFF. The entire variable domain, with the rest obtained from reference TRBV11-1 and TRBJ2-1, is as follows: EAEVAQSPRYKITEKSQAVAFWCDPISGHATLYWYRQILGQGPELLVQFQDESVVDDSQLPKDRFSAERLKGVDSTLKIQPAELGDSAMYLCASILSVGGLLQGDEQFFGPGTRLTVL.

V is TRBV28 and J is TRBJ2-1; TCRdb's D call, TRBD1, is unchecked because there is no DNA. CDR1 and CDR2 from the germline V gene are MDHEN and SYDVKM. This CDR3 has 18 residues. CDR3 sequence reads: CASSLSPPGQGLNNEQFF.

This chain joins TRBV7-9 and TRBJ2-7; without DNA, the TCRdb call of TRBD1 cannot be checked. Germline CDR1 reads SEHNR; CDR2 reads FQNEAQ (reference sequence). The length of the CDR3 is 15 residues. The CDR3 sequence is CASSSTGTEPYEQYF.

The J gene is TRBJ1-1, the V gene TRBV20-1; the D gene TCRdb calls, TRBD1, cannot be checked with no DNA. The V gene's germline CDR1 is DFQATT and CDR2 SNEGSKA (reference sequence). This CDR3 is 14 amino acids long. This chain's CDR3 is CSARDLAGVTEAFF.

V gene TRBV9 combines with J gene TRBJ1-1. The CDR3 extends over 14 amino acids. Germline V gene sequence: CDR1 SGDLS, CDR2 YYNGEE. CDR3 region: CASSVGGGSTEAFF.

CDR3 amino acids: CASSFEPGQGASETQYF. The V gene is TRBV28, the J gene TRBJ2-5; the D gene TCRdb calls, TRBD1, cannot be checked with no DNA. Germline V gives CDR1 MDHEN, CDR2 SYDVKM. CDR3 length equals 17 residues.

The J gene is TRBJ2-4, the V gene TRBV7-3; lacking DNA, the TRBD1 call made by TCRdb goes unchecked. Germline V gene lookup returns CDR1 SGHTA and CDR2 FQGTGA. The CDR3 is 14 amino acids. CDR3 sequence: CASSPGTSKNIQYF.

V usage is TRBV28 and J usage is TRBJ1-2; the D gene TCRdb calls, TRBD1, cannot be checked with no DNA. Germline CDR1 and CDR2: MDHEN and SYDVKM. The length of the CDR3 is 14 residues. The CDR3 reads CASSADRVRDGYTF.

The rearrangement joins TRBV27 to TRBJ2-7. Per germline, CDR1 MNHEY and CDR2 SMNVEV (reference sequence). CDR3 length: 15 amino acids. CDR3 in amino acids: CASSHSYTPTYEQYF.

The J gene is TRBJ2-6, the V gene TRBV4-1. The CDR3 covers 16 residues. Germline V gene lookup returns CDR1 MGHRA and CDR2 YSYEKL. This CDR3 reads CASSQDWASGANVLTF.

CDR3 sequence reads: CASSQVWQAMNTEAFF. This chain joins TRBV4-2 and TRBJ1-1. Germline CDR1 and CDR2: LGHNA and YNFKEQ. The CDR3 consists of 16 residues.

The chain carries TRBV11-2 and TRBJ2-1; TCRdb's D call of TRBD1 is untestable without DNA. Germline V gene sequence: CDR1 SGHAT, CDR2 FQNNGV. The CDR3 loop spans 17 amino acids. This CDR3 is CASSLDLEGGPANEQFF.

The rearrangement joins TRBV15 to TRBJ2-6; the D call from TCRdb, TRBD1, cannot be confirmed without DNA. Germline-derived CDR1 and CDR2 are LNHNV and YYDKDF (reference sequence). This CDR3 comprises 17 residues. CDR3 region: CATSPSLGLSGANVLTF. Variable domain in full (rest from reference TRBV15 and TRBJ2-6): DAMVIQNPRYQVTQFGKPVTLSCSQTLNHNVMYWYQQKSSQAPKLLFHYYDKDFNNEADTPDNFQSRRPNTSFCFLDIRSPGLGDTAMYLCATSPSLGLSGANVLTFGAGSRLTVL.